This T cell receptor (beta chain) was recorded in a study of T-cell reconstitution after alpha-beta-depleted transplantation in children. Germline values: CDR1 SEHNR, CDR2 FQNEAQ (reference sequence). This CDR3 is 17 amino acids long. V was clipped by 4 bases and J by 5 bases; unmatched bases: 14. A TCRbeta library incorporating unique molecular identifiers was prepared. From the PCR reads, TCRdb called clonotypes with MiXCR, one entry per CDR3 protein. The sample holds about 300,000 distinct CDR3 sequences, roughly a tenth seen once. The specimen comprised PBMCs, sampled before TCRalphabeta/CD19-depleted stem cell transplant. J is TRBJ2-3 and V is TRBV7-9, with 8 bases lining up with TRBD2. This TCR was recovered from a boy younger than two with acute myeloid leukemia, due to receive a stem cell transplant. DNA for the CDR3: TGTGCCAGCAGCTCAGGGGTAGCGGGGCCAGCCGGAGATACGCAGTATTTT. The encoded protein is CASSSGVAGPAGDTQYF.